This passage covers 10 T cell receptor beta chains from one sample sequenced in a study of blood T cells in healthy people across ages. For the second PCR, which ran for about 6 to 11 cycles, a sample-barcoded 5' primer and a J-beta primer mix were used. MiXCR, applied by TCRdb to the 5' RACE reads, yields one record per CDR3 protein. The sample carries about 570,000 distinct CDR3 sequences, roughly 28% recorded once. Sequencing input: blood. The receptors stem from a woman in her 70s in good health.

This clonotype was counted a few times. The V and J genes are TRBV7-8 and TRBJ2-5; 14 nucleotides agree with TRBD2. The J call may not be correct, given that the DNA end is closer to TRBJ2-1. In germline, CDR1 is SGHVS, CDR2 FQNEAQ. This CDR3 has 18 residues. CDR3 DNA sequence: TGTGCCAGCAGCTACCGCCAGGGACTAGCGGGGGACTACAATGAGCAGTTCTTC. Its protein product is CASSYRQGLAGDYNEQFF.

The CDR3 protein is CASSTGGEGGELFF. DNA for the CDR3: TGTGCCAGCAGTACAGGGGGCGAGGGCGGGGAGCTGTTTTTT. The chain carries TRBV28 and TRBJ2-2; the match to TRBD1 covers 9 bases. Germline V gene sequence: CDR1 MDHEN, CDR2 SYDVKM. V lost 5 bases and J lost 7; bases outside the gene matches: 5. The CDR3 covers 14 residues.

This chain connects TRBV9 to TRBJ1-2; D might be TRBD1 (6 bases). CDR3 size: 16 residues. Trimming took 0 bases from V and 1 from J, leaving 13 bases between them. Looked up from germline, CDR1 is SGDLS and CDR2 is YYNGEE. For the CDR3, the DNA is TGTGCCAGCAGCGTAGACGGGGGGCGCGGTAACTATGGCTACACCTTC. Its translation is CASSVDGGRGNYGYTF.

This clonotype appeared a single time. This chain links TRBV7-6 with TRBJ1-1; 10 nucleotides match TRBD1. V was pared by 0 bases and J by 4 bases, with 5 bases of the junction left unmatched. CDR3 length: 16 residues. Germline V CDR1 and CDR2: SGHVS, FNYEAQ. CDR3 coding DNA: TGTGCCAGCAGCTTAGCGACTGGGACAGGGGCCACTGAAGCTTTCTTT. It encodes CASSLATGTGATEAFF.

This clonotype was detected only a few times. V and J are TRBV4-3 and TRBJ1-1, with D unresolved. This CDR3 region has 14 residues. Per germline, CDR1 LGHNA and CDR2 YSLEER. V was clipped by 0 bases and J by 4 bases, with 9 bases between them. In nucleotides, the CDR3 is TGCGCCAGCAGCCAAGATATGCGGGTCACTGAAGCTTTCTTT. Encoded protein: CASSQDMRVTEAFF.

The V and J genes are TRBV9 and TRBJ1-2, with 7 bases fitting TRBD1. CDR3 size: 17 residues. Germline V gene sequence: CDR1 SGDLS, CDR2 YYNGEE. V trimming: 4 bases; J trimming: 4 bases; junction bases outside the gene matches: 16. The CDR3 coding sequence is TGTGCCAGCAGCATAAGAGGGGGCCCAAACGACGGCTATGGCTACACCTTC. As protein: CASSIRGGPNDGYGYTF.

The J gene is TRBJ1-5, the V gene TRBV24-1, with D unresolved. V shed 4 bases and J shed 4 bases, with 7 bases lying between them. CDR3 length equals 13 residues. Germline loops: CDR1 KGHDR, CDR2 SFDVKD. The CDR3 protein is CATSDPLNQPQHF. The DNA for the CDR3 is TGTGCCACCAGTGACCCATTGAATCAGCCCCAGCATTTT.

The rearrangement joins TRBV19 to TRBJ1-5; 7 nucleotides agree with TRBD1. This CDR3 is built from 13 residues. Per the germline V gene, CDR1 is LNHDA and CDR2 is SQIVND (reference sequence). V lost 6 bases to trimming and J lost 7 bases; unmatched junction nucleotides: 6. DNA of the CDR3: TGTGCCAGTAGCGGGGCAGGGGGGCAGCCCCAGCATTTT. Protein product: CASSGAGGQPQHF. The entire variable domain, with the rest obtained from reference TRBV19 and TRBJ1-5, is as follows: DGGITQSPKYLFRKEGQNVTLSCEQNLNHDAMYWYRQDPGQGLRLIYYSQIVNDFQKGDIAEGYSVSREKKESFPLTVTSAQKNPTAFYLCASSGAGGQPQHFGDGTRLSIL.

The CDR3 region has the DNA TGCAGTGCTAGAGACAGGGGACCGAGCACTGAAGCTTTCTTT. This gives the protein CSARDRGPSTEAFF. The chain carries TRBV20-1 and TRBJ1-1; a possible D gene is TRBD1 (6 bases). The germline gives CDR1 DFQATT, CDR2 SNEGSKA (reference sequence). The CDR3 extends over 14 amino acids. V was pared by 0 bases and J by 4 bases, with 12 bases between.

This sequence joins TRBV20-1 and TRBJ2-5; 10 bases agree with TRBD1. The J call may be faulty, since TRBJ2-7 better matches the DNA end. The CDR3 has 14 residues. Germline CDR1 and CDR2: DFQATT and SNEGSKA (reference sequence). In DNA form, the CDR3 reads TGCAGTGCCTGGACGGGACAGGGGAAGTACGAGCAGTACTTC. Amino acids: CSAWTGQGKYEQYF.